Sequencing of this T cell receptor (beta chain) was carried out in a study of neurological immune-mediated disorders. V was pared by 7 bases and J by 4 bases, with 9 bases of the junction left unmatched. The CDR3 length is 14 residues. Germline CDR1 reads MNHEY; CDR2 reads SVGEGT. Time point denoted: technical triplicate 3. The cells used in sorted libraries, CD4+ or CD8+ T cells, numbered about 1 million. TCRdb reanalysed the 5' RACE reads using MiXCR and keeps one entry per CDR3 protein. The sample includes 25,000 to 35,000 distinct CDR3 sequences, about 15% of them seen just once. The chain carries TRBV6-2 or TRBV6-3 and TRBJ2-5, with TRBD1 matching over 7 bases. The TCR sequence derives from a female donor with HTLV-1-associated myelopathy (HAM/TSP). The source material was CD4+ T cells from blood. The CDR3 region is CASTDDRAPETQYF. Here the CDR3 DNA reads TGTGCCAGCACTGATGACAGGGCCCCAGAGACCCAGTACTTC.